One and the same sample provided the 13 T cell receptor beta chains below, sequenced in a study of high-grade serous ovarian cancer treatment subgroups. Libraries were prepared by immunoSEQ multiplex PCR; TCRdb keeps only in-frame clonotypes and omits some of them. Found here are thousands of clones, approximately 78% of them singletons; the top ten hold 5% to 6.5%. Tumor samples were taken before definitive surgery or chemotherapy. Sequenced material: tumor tissue. The receptors come from a human donor with high-grade serous ovarian cancer.

This chain connects TRBV5-4 to TRBJ2-1, with a possible D match to TRBD2 (7 bases). V lost 3 bases and J lost 9, with 16 bases in between. CDR3 length equals 14 residues. The germline gives CDR1 SGHNT, CDR2 YYREEE (reference sequence). Here the CDR3 reads CASSSVGGAGEQFF. The CDR3 DNA is TGTGCCAGCAGCTCGGTAGGGGGGGCGGGTGAGCAGTTCTTC.

The DNA for the CDR3 is TGTGCCTGGAGGGCCCCCTCTAGGTACTATGGCTACACCTTC. Its translation: CAWRAPSRYYGYTF. This sequence joins TRBV30 and TRBJ1-2; D unresolved. Per the germline V gene, CDR1 is GTSNPN and CDR2 is SVGIG (reference sequence). This CDR3 has 14 residues. V was cut by 3 bases and J by 3 bases, with 14 bases left in between.

The rearrangement links TRBV5-1 to TRBJ2-7; a possible D gene is TRBD1 (6 bases). Germline V gene data show CDR1 as SGHRS and CDR2 as YFSETQ. The CDR3 loop spans 14 amino acids. Trimming took off 7 bases at V and 3 bases at J, with 17 bases between the two ends. The CDR3 DNA reads as TGCGCCAGCTCCGAAGGGGGAAGTAGCTACGAGCAGTACTTC. It yields the protein CASSEGGSSYEQYF.

This clone was picked up one time. The chain links TRBV7-9 to TRBJ2-1; tentatively, D is TRBD2 (7 bases). The CDR3 totals 16 residues. V was shortened by 1 base and J by 10 bases, with 20 bases between the two germline ends. The germline CDR1 and CDR2 sequences are SEHNR and FQNEAQ (reference sequence). This CDR3 reads CASSLGVGGPRGEQFF. For the CDR3, the DNA is TGTGCCAGCAGCTTAGGGGTGGGAGGGCCTAGGGGGGAGCAGTTCTTC.

The chain uses TRBV7-9 and TRBJ1-4, with D uncertain. In germline, CDR1 is SEHNR, CDR2 FQNEAQ (reference sequence). This CDR3 contains 16 residues. V gave up 5 bases and J gave up 0 bases, with 13 bases separating them. The CDR3 is CASSPVVAATNEKLFF. The DNA of the CDR3 is TGTGCCAGCAGCCCTGTGGTGGCTGCAACTAATGAAAAACTGTTTTTT.

The V gene is TRBV27, the J gene TRBJ2-7, with D uncertain. The CDR3 is 13 residues long. Germline-derived CDR1 and CDR2 are MNHEY and SMNVEV (reference sequence). V was shortened by 10 bases and J by 10 bases, with 23 bases between the two germline ends. DNA of the CDR3: TGTGCCACCCTCCCGGATGGTGGCTGGCGACAGTACTTC. Translation: CATLPDGGWRQYF.

CDR3 bases: TGTGCCAGCAGTCTACCGAGGGACAGACCCTATCAGCCCCAGCATTTT. Its protein product is CASSLPRDRPYQPQHF. The chain joins TRBV28 to TRBJ1-5, with 7 bases lining up with TRBD1. The V gene end was trimmed by 5 bases and the J gene end by 5 bases; junction bases not matched to a gene: 12. The CDR3 covers 16 residues. Per the germline V gene, CDR1 is MDHEN and CDR2 is SYDVKM.

The chain is built from TRBV6-5 and TRBJ1-2, with unresolved D. Germline-derived CDR1 and CDR2 are MNHEY and SVGAGI. There are 13 residues in the CDR3. V lost 6 bases, J lost 7 bases, and 15 bases lay in between. CDR3 sequence (DNA): TGTGCCAGCAGACAACTAGCAGGTCTTGGCTACACCTTC. This sequence encodes CASRQLAGLGYTF.

The chain uses TRBV7-3 and TRBJ2-5; 7 bases line up with TRBD1. V shed 1 base, J shed 2 bases, and the junction held 1 base outside the gene matches. CDR1 and CDR2 from the germline V gene are SGHTA and FQGTGA. This CDR3 region has 14 residues. For the CDR3, the DNA is TGTGCCAGCAGCTTAAACAGGGGACAAGAGACCCAGTACTTC. It specifies CASSLNRGQETQYF.

This clone was seen just once. The chain uses TRBV28 and TRBJ2-2; D possibly corresponds to TRBD2 (6 bases). V gave up 6 bases and J gave up 0 bases, with 11 bases separating them. The CDR3 totals 15 residues. Germline assignment: CDR1 MDHEN and CDR2 SYDVKM. The CDR3 coding sequence is TGTGCCAGCAGACCAGGGACTGCGAACACCGGGGAGCTGTTTTTT. It encodes CASRPGTANTGELFF. The full variable domain, completed using reference TRBV28 and TRBJ2-2, is DVKVTQSSRYLVKRTGEKVFLECVQDMDHENMFWYRQDPGLGLRLIYFSYDVKMKEKGDIPEGYSVSREKKERFSLILESASTNQTSMYLCASRPGTANTGELFFGEGSRLTVL.

This chain uses TRBV9 with TRBJ1-1; weak D call: TRBD1 (5 bases). In germline, CDR1 is SGDLS, CDR2 YYNGEE. The germline V and J ends were trimmed by 4 bases and 1 base, with 11 bases remaining between them. This CDR3 spans 14 amino acids. The CDR3 region has the DNA TGTGCCAGCAGCCCCGGGGGGGGGAACACTGAAGCTTTCTTT. Its translation: CASSPGGGNTEAFF.

The chain has TRBV4-3 and TRBJ2-2; TRBD1 matches 7 bases. V was pared by 5 bases and J by 3 bases, with 6 bases of the junction left unmatched. Germline V gene lookup returns CDR1 LGHNA and CDR2 YSLEER. The CDR3 is made up of 15 amino acids. CDR3 sequence: CASSARQGDTGELFF. The CDR3 DNA is TGCGCCAGCAGCGCGCGACAGGGAGACACCGGGGAGCTGTTTTTT.

There are a few counts of this clone. The genes are TRBV27 and TRBJ2-7; D is uncertain. Trimming removed 5 bases at V and 11 bases at J, with 7 bases between. The CDR3 totals 9 residues. Looked up from germline, CDR1 is MNHEY and CDR2 is SMNVEV (reference sequence). Here the CDR3 DNA reads TGTGCCAGCAGTCCCTGGGAGTACTTC. It translates to CASSPWEYF.